This TCR beta chain came from a study of T cell responses to AZD1222 COVID-19 vaccine (dated by TCRdb to the early 2020s). The study in broad terms: TCR sequencing was performed for about 240 trial participants, of whom approximately 200 were given two doses of AZD1222 and about 25 were given two doses of MenACWY control vaccine. Enrollment into the trials was organized by age into subgroups of 18-55, 56-69 and 70-plus years, and those subgroups contained approximately 160, 26 and 62 TCR-sequenced participants, respectively.

CDR1 and CDR2 (MNHEY, SMNVEV) derive from the germline V gene (reference sequence). Germline trimming: 0 bases from V, 4 bases from J; junction bases outside gene matches: 17. The CDR3 runs 21 amino acids, cysteine and phenylalanine included. The retained sequence is limited to the CDR3, 63 bases, with the frame set at the first base. Study-wide conclusions, independent of this receptor: Conclusions about previously exposed vaccinees are limited because only a handful of AZD1222 recipients were SARS-CoV-2 seropositive at baseline. The whole spike protein was spanned by vaccine-associated CD4 TCRs, and dominant responses were seen in regions 160-218 and 743-854. A significant rise in spike-specific TCR breadth and depth was observed after two AZD1222 doses relative to day 0 and relative to MenACWY recipients. In the small 56-69-year group, the increase in depth fell short of significance, most likely because of low power. Epitopes outside the regions mutated in the B.1.351 and B.1.1.7 variants were reportedly recognized by nearly half of the unique spike-specific TCRs. Participants were mostly white British and included more females than males, and it was suggested by the authors that clonal diversity may have been underestimated. Because no samples from the day 14 peak response were available, repertoires could be characterized only after the peak T cell response.

The CDR3 regions of human TCRbeta chains were analyzed by immunosequencing. Concerning the study's data processing: TCRs in the repertoires were matched against a reference library of SARS-CoV-2-specific TCRs that had been generated with the MIRA antigen-specificity platform. Breadth meant the fraction of unique TCRs that were SARS-CoV-2-associated, whereas depth meant the fraction of total T cells that were SARS-CoV-2-associated. Using the MIRA data, each spike-specific TCR was assigned both to the spike region to which the TCR was reactive and to a CD4 or CD8 class. Log10-transformed breadth and depth values were compared by one-way ANOVA with Sidak's multiple comparisons tests. Here the immuneACCESS table is served through TCRdb, limited to in-frame sequences with V and J called. Missing clones are a known gap in these copies; in checked studies unresolved V genes cover under half, and the rest lacks a known reason. V and J calls and clone size are given by that table; D and trimming were obtained from the DNA. This sample is represented by over 120,000 clones; roughly 84% of them were singletons. The ten most abundant clones make up roughly 5.1% of the sample.

In regard to this clone: Its antigen specificity is not known. No base quality information exists; no much larger clone differs at one position.

The time point label corresponds to: about 28 days (+/-7) after the second vaccine dose. AZD1222 recipients given second doses at about 4 weeks or at about 12 weeks were pooled, since spike-specific TCR depth and breadth were not found to differ between the two schedules. Vaccinee samples came from UK trials COV001 and COV002, including a single-blind randomized controlled phase 2/3 trial of AZD1222 (ChAdOx1 nCoV-19) in healthy adults. For TCRbeta chain sequencing, PBMC samples from trial participants were taken at day 0 and at day 28 after the second dose. Here the sequenced sample was peripheral blood, taken 28 days after the second AZD1222 dose. The receptor was isolated from an adult who received the AZD1222 COVID-19 vaccine. This chain is built from TRBV27 and TRBJ2-3, with 12 bases in between that match TRBD2. The DNA is as follows: TGTGCCAGCAGTTTATCGCTCCCCGGCCGCTTACTAGCGGGGGGACCAGATACGCAGTATTTT. This yields the protein CASSLSLPGRLLAGGPDTQYF.